The 20 T cell receptor beta chains below were found in one sample sequenced in a study of cytomegalovirus exposure and HLA in healthy donors. Primers: 60 Vbeta forward and 13 Jbeta reverse. Sequenced by immunoSEQ multiplex PCR; TCRdb stores in-frame clones only, minus some. The sample comprises about 110,000 clones, approximately 70% of which are singletons, and 3.2% rests with the top ten. The specimen sequenced was PBMCs. The receptors shown here come from a man aged 25 to 40 in good health and CMV-seronegative.

This clone was picked up a small number of times. This chain links TRBV12-1 with TRBJ2-7; the table's TRBD2 call for D was not verified on the DNA. TRBV12-1 is a documented pseudogene. The CDR3 length is 17 residues. The CDR3 reads CASSFAHGGRPSYEQYF. CDR3 bases: TGTGCCAGCAGCTTTGCGCACGGGGGGAGACCTTCCTACGAGCAGTACTTC.

The CDR3 loop reads CASSFYGRNEQFF. The DNA for the CDR3 is TGTGCCAGCAGTTTCTACGGGAGAAATGAGCAGTTCTTC. V and J are TRBV7-9 and TRBJ2-1; D may be TRBD2 (6 bases). V lost 6 bases and J 7 bases, leaving 13 bases between the germline ends. The CDR3 consists of 13 residues. Germline CDR1 reads SEHNR; CDR2 reads FQNEAQ (reference sequence). Complete variable domain (other parts from reference TRBV7-9 and TRBJ2-1): DTGVSQNPRHKITKRGQNVTFRCDPISEHNRLYWYRQTLGQGPEFLTYFQNEAQLEKSRLLSDRFSAERPKGSFSTLEIQRTEQGDSAMYLCASSFYGRNEQFFGPGTRLTVL.

V is TRBV4-1 and J is TRBJ2-7; the match to TRBD2 covers 7 bases. CDR1 is MGHRA and CDR2 is YSYEKL in the germline V gene. The V gene end was trimmed by 0 bases and the J gene end by 6 bases; junction bases not matched to a gene: 8. This CDR3 is built from 15 residues. Here the CDR3 DNA reads TGCGCCAGCAGCCAAGATTGGGGAGGGGAGCTCGAGCAGTACTTC. Protein: CASSQDWGGELEQYF.

The gene calls are TRBV28 and TRBJ1-5; D gene unclear. Germline V CDR1 and CDR2: MDHEN, SYDVKM. V was clipped by 5 bases and J by 3 bases, with 11 bases between them. The CDR3 spans 14 residues. The chain's CDR3 is CASSTGGFNQPQHF. CDR3 DNA: TGTGCCAGCAGTACCGGAGGGTTCAATCAGCCCCAGCATTTT.

The chain combines TRBV29-1 with TRBJ1-1; TRBD1 might be the D (5 bases). This CDR3 comprises 12 residues. Deletions cut 7 bases from V and 6 bases from J, with 15 bases between. CDR1 is SQVTM and CDR2 is ANQGSEA in the germline V gene. The CDR3 coding sequence is TGCAGCGGCTTAGACGGGGGAGCTGAAGCTTTCTTT. Translating it yields CSGLDGGAEAFF.

The gene calls are TRBV28 and TRBJ1-5, with D uncertain. V was pared by 9 bases and J by 2 bases, with 20 bases between. The CDR3 spans 16 residues. Germline loops: CDR1 MDHEN, CDR2 SYDVKM. CDR3 in DNA: TGTGCCAGTACCCCGGGGTTCAATCGGCGCAATCAGCCCCAGCATTTT. Translating it yields CASTPGFNRRNQPQHF.

The rearrangement uses TRBV18 and TRBJ1-4; TRBD1 is a possible D gene (5 bases). CDR1 is KGHSH and CDR2 is LQKENI in the germline V gene. The CDR3 sequence is 14 residues long. Trimming took off 3 bases at V and 6 bases at J, with 11 bases between the two ends. The CDR3 nucleotides read TGTGCCAGCTCACCGCGCGGAGGGGATGAAAAACTGTTTTTT. This sequence encodes CASSPRGGDEKLFF.

Only one count was recorded for this clone. The chain has TRBV5-4 and TRBJ2-7; 12 bases agree with TRBD2. This CDR3 contains 18 residues. The junction had 15 bases not matched to a gene; V was cut back by 4 bases and J by 4 bases. Germline V gene data show CDR1 as SGHNT and CDR2 as YYREEE (reference sequence). The DNA for the CDR3 is TGTGCCAGCAGCCTGTCGGGGCTAGCGGGAGGGCCATTTTACGAGCAGTACTTC. Protein product: CASSLSGLAGGPFYEQYF.

The rearrangement links TRBV5-4 to TRBJ2-7; 10 bases match TRBD1. V shed 1 base, J shed 0 bases, and the junction held 1 base outside the gene matches. This CDR3 is 15 amino acids long. The germline gives CDR1 SGHNT, CDR2 YYREEE (reference sequence). The DNA of the CDR3 is TGTGCCAGCAGCTTGCGGGACAGGGGCTCCTACGAGCAGTACTTC. It is translated as CASSLRDRGSYEQYF.

This clone was detected only a few times. This chain links TRBV19 with TRBJ1-5, with 9 bases that match TRBD1. Germline CDR1 and CDR2: LNHDA and SQIVND (reference sequence). This CDR3 comprises 17 residues. The ends lost 5 bases at V and 6 bases at J; junction bases unmatched: 14. The CDR3: CASSDLRPGQGGQPQHF. CDR3 bases: TGTGCCAGTAGTGATCTTCGACCGGGACAGGGCGGTCAGCCCCAGCATTTT.

This clone was recorded once. The V gene is TRBV6-5, the J gene TRBJ1-2; tentatively, D is TRBD1 (6 bases). CDR3 length equals 13 residues. Germline lookup yields CDR1 MNHEY and CDR2 SVGAGI. Between the trimmed V and J ends, which lost 0 bases and 6 bases, there was a span of 8 bases. The CDR3, as DNA: TGTGCCAGCAGTTACTCTGGGGGCGATGGCTACACCTTC. Translated, it gives CASSYSGGDGYTF.

V gene TRBV7-9 combines with J gene TRBJ1-2, with D maybe TRBD1 (5 bases). V was shortened by 1 base and J by 2 bases, with 8 bases between the two germline ends. CDR1 and CDR2 from the germline V gene are SEHNR and FQNEAQ (reference sequence). The CDR3 has 14 residues. CDR3 nucleotides: TGTGCCAGCAGCTTAGAGACAGAGAACTATGGCTACACCTTC. This translates into CASSLETENYGYTF.

The J gene is TRBJ1-1, the V gene TRBV4-2, with 8 bases that match TRBD1. Per the germline V gene, CDR1 is LGHNA and CDR2 is YNFKEQ. CDR3 size: 15 residues. V lost 0 bases, J lost 5 bases, and 5 bases stayed unmatched. The CDR3 sequence: CASSQDQGARTEAFF. For the CDR3, the DNA is TGTGCCAGCAGCCAAGATCAGGGGGCGCGGACTGAAGCTTTCTTT.

The chain links TRBV29-1 to TRBJ2-7; possibly TRBD2 for D (6 bases). This CDR3 comprises 13 residues. Germline CDR1 is SQVTM and CDR2 is ANQGSEA. CDR3 sequence: CSVTGVLSYEQYF. The CDR3 DNA sequence: TGCAGTGTAACGGGAGTTTTGTCCTACGAGCAGTACTTC.

This clone has just a few counts. The chain combines TRBV7-2 with TRBJ1-5; D not certain. CDR1 SGHTA and CDR2 FQGNSA come from the germline V gene. Trimming left V 4 bases short and J 5 bases short, with 15 bases between. CDR3 length: 15 amino acids. The CDR3 protein is CASSSRAGKDQPQHF. In DNA form, the CDR3 reads TGTGCCAGCAGCTCCCGGGCGGGGAAGGATCAGCCCCAGCATTTT. The full variable domain, with the rest looked up from reference TRBV7-2 and TRBJ1-5, is GAGVSQSPSNKVTEKGKDVELRCDPISGHTALYWYRQSLGQGLEFLIYFQGNSAPDKSGLPSDRFSAERTGGSVSTLTIQRTQQEDSAVYLCASSSRAGKDQPQHFGDGTRLSIL.

CDR3 sequence: CASSYGYEQYF. In nucleotides, the CDR3 is TGTGCCAGCAGTTATGGTTACGAGCAGTACTTC. This chain connects TRBV2 to TRBJ2-5; D not certain. The better agreement between TRBJ2-7 and the DNA end casts doubt on the J call. The CDR3 extends over 11 amino acids. The germline CDR1 and CDR2 sequences are SNHLY and FYNNEI.

The chain joins TRBV5-5 to TRBJ1-1; D unresolved. Trimming removed 1 base at V and 3 bases at J, with 22 bases between. Germline CDR1 and CDR2: SGHKS and YYEKEE (reference sequence). This CDR3 is 18 amino acids long. The CDR3 DNA reads TGTGCCAGCAGCTTGTCGCGGGTACGGACCACGAAGGACACTGAAGCTTTCTTT. It yields the protein CASSLSRVRTTKDTEAFF.

In this sample, this clone turned up a few times. The genes are TRBV7-9 and TRBJ1-1, with D hard to call. V lost 3 bases and J lost 0, with 11 bases in between. Germline CDR1 SEHNR, CDR2 FQNEAQ (reference sequence). The CDR3 is 15 amino acids. This CDR3 reads CASSFARLMNTEAFF. The DNA of the CDR3 is TGTGCCAGCAGCTTCGCCAGACTGATGAACACTGAAGCTTTCTTT.

V is TRBV18 and J is TRBJ1-2; D might be TRBD1 (5 bases). V was shortened by 1 base and J by 3 bases, with 12 bases between the two germline ends. The CDR3 contains 15 residues. Germline V gene lookup returns CDR1 KGHSH and CDR2 LQKENI. CDR3 protein: CASSPLGGRDYGYTF. As DNA, the CDR3 is TGTGCCAGCTCACCACTCGGGGGACGAGACTATGGCTACACCTTC.

This chain uses TRBV29-1 with TRBJ2-7; no clear D. Between the trimmed V and J ends, which lost 1 base and 0 bases, there was a span of 4 bases. The CDR3 totals 12 residues. Germline-derived CDR1 and CDR2 are SQVTM and ANQGSEA. CDR3 nucleotide sequence: TGCAGCGTTGAAGGGGCCTCCTACGAGCAGTACTTC. It translates to CSVEGASYEQYF.